This TCR beta chain was captured in a study of glioma-infiltrating T cells after dendritic cell vaccination. Findings and caveats of the study: The cohort had few patients with full blood and tumor sets.

A note on this clone: The antigen remains unidentified.

The immunoSEQ assay amplified TCRB CDR3 from up to roughly 2 ug DNA. Sequencing was performed with immunoSEQ multiplex PCR; in TCRdb, only in-frame clones are kept and a portion is missing. Found here are more than 95,000 clones, around 80% of them singletons; the top ten hold roughly 5.5%. Time point denoted: after dendritic cell vaccination, including at tumor progression/relapse. Unmatched junction bases numbered 7, after V lost 0 bases and J lost 5 bases. The CDR3 spans 15 residues. Germline CDR1 and CDR2: SGDLS and YYNGEE. This receptor was identified in a human donor with glioblastoma. The rearrangement joins TRBV9 to TRBJ1-2, with TRBD1 matching over 7 bases. Source: blood, taken after dendritic cell vaccination. The CDR3 DNA follows: TGTGCCAGCAGCGTAGCAGGGGACAGTCGGTATGGCTACACCTTC. The encoded protein is CASSVAGDSRYGYTF.